This is a list of T cell receptor beta chains from one sample in a study of shared clonotypes between healthy human individuals. TCRdb's copy holds only in-frame clones and misses some; the assay was immunoSEQ multiplex PCR. The sample has 2 million to 2.5 million clones, approximately 95% seen once. The specimen was naive CD4+ T cells sorted from blood. These TCRs come from a man younger than 35 in good health. The CDR3 runs from the conserved cysteine through the conserved F or W. The order of the fields is V gene, J gene, clone size, D gene, CDR3 length, CDR3 DNA, CDR3 protein. A D gene is named only where the DNA matches it firmly. Expanded clones are given a class, and other clones once, few, many or no size at all.

TRBV27	TRBJ2-7	NA	NA	15	TGTGCCAGCACACCTACCGGGACATCCTCCTACGAGCAGTACTTC	CASTPTGTSSYEQYF
TRBV2	TRBJ1-2	NA	NA	12	TGTGCCAGTACGGGGAGGAACTATGGCTACACCTTC	CASTGRNYGYTF
TRBV4-2	TRBJ1-2	NA	TRBD1	13	TGTGCCAGCAGTGAGGACAGGGTTAACGGCTACACCTTC	CASSEDRVNGYTF
TRBV19	TRBJ2-4	NA	NA	16	TGTGCCAGTAGTATAGACATAGCGGTAGCCAAAAACATTCAGTACTTC	CASSIDIAVAKNIQYF
TRBV18	TRBJ2-2	NA	NA	16	TGTGCCAGCTCACCATTCCCGGGACAGAACACCGGGGAGCTGTTTTTT	CASSPFPGQNTGELFF
TRBV6-5	TRBJ2-7	NA	NA	14	TGTGCCAGCAGTTACGGGCCAGAGCCCTACGAGCAGTACTTC	CASSYGPEPYEQYF
TRBV7-9	TRBJ2-4	NA	NA	13	TGTGCCAGCAGTGATTGGGCCAAAAACATTCAGTACTTC	CASSDWAKNIQYF
TRBV21-1	TRBJ2-7	NA	NA	16	TGTGCCAGCAGCAATTGGGGGACAGGGGAGGCCTACGAGCAGTACTTC	CASSNWGTGEAYEQYF
TRBV20-1	TRBJ1-2	NA	NA	11	TGCAGTGTTATCCCCCTAGGTGGCTACACCTTC	CSVIPLGGYTF
TRBV6-1	TRBJ1-2	NA	TRBD1	14	TGTGCCAGCAGCGCGGGACAGGGGCGGCTTGGCTACACCTTC	CASSAGQGRLGYTF
TRBV20-1	TRBJ2-7	NA	NA	11	TGCAGTGCTAACACCGCGTACGAGCAGTACTTC	CSANTAYEQYF
TRBV10-3	TRBJ1-1	NA	NA	13	TGTGCCATCTCCACCGGGGGGGGGACTGAAGCTTTCTTT	CAISTGGGTEAFF
TRBV7-9	TRBJ2-7	NA	TRBD2	16	TGTGCCAGCAGTCAGAAGACTAGCGGAGTGGGCTACGAGCAGTACTTC	CASSQKTSGVGYEQYF
TRBV7-2	TRBJ1-1	NA	TRBD1	11	TGTGCCAGCAGCACGGACAGGGAAGCTTTCTTT	CASSTDREAFF
TRBV9	TRBJ1-5	NA	TRBD1	15	TGTGCCAGCAGCGAAGGGGACAGTTTCGGTCAGCCCCAGCATTTT	CASSEGDSFGQPQHF
TRBV9	TRBJ1-1	NA	NA	13	TGTGCCAGCAGCGCCCAGCTGAACACTGAAGCTTTCTTT	CASSAQLNTEAFF
TRBV6-6	TRBJ1-6	NA	TRBD1	14	TGTGCCAGCAGTCAAGGGACAGGGGCCTCACCCCTCCACTTT	CASSQGTGASPLHF
TRBV18	TRBJ2-3	once	NA	18	TGTGCCAGCTCACCTCCCGGGGCAGGCCCCGGGGGCACAGATACGCAGTATTTT	CASSPPGAGPGGTDTQYF
TRBV5-1	TRBJ2-2	NA	TRBD1	15	TGCGCCAGCAGCGGTCAGGGGGCGGGCACCGGGGAGCTGTTTTTT	CASSGQGAGTGELFF
TRBV20-1	TRBJ2-1	NA	NA	10	TGCAGCTGGACAGACAATGAGCAGTTCTTC	CSWTDNEQFF
TRBV6-5	TRBJ2-5	NA	NA	13	TGTGCCAGCAGTCCACTAGCCGTTCAGACCCAGTACTTC	CASSPLAVQTQYF
TRBV19	TRBJ1-2	NA	NA	15	TGTGCCAGTAGTACCTTCGACAGTTTCAACTATGGCTACACCTTC	CASSTFDSFNYGYTF
TRBV7-3	TRBJ2-2	NA	NA	13	TGTGCCAGCAGCTTAGGGGGTTCCGGGGAGCTGTTTTTT	CASSLGGSGELFF
TRBV13	TRBJ1-3	NA	NA	18	TGTGCCAGCAGCTTAGTTCAGGGATACAACCCCTCTGGAAACACCATATATTTT	CASSLVQGYNPSGNTIYF
TRBV10-3	TRBJ1-2	NA	NA	13	TGTGCCATCAGTGGAGAGGGGAACTATGGCTACACCTTC	CAISGEGNYGYTF
TRBV5-6	TRBJ1-1	NA	NA	16	TGTGCCAGCAGCTTGGGGGGGAGACAACTGAACACTGAAGCTTTCTTT	CASSLGGRQLNTEAFF
TRBV30	TRBJ2-1	once	TRBD1	16	TGTGCCTGGAGTCGAGCCGGGACAGGGCGTACGAATGAGCAGTTCTTC	CAWSRAGTGRTNEQFF
TRBV25-1	TRBJ1-6	NA	NA	17	TGTGCCAGCAGTGAGATGGGTAGAACAAACTATAATTCACCCCTCCACTTT	CASSEMGRTNYNSPLHF
TRBV30	TRBJ1-4	once	NA	16	TGTGCCTGGAGTGTAACGGGCAGGGGCCTTAATGAAAAACTGTTTTTT	CAWSVTGRGLNEKLFF
TRBV18	TRBJ1-2	NA	NA	12	TGTGCCAGCTCAAGGGACGTCTATGGCTACACCTTC	CASSRDVYGYTF
TRBV4-1	TRBJ2-1	NA	NA	16	TGCGCCAGCAGCCAAGAGGGGGCACTTTCCTACAATGAGCAGTTCTTC	CASSQEGALSYNEQFF
TRBV28	TRBJ1-3	NA	NA	14	TGTGCCAGCAGTTTTTCCAGGCCTGGAAACACCATATATTTT	CASSFSRPGNTIYF
TRBV10-3	TRBJ2-6	NA	NA	17	TGTGCCATCAGTGAGTCTGTCGGAAGCTCTGGGGCCAACGTCCTGACTTTC	CAISESVGSSGANVLTF
TRBV5-1	TRBJ1-1	few	NA	15	TGCGCCAGCAGCTTGAAGGCATACATAGGGACTGAAGCTTTCTTT	CASSLKAYIGTEAFF
TRBV5-1	TRBJ2-7	NA	NA	13	TGCGCCAGCAAGGGGGAGGATATCTACGAGCAGTACTTC	CASKGEDIYEQYF
TRBV7-8	TRBJ2-3	NA	NA	14	TGTGCCAGCAGAGTTTTCGCGCAGTTAGATACGCAGTATTTT	CASRVFAQLDTQYF
TRBV7-9	TRBJ2-3	NA	TRBD2	15	TGTGCCAGCAGCTTGCTCGGGGGGGTAACAGATACGCAGTATTTT	CASSLLGGVTDTQYF
TRBV25-1	TRBJ2-3	NA	TRBD1	16	TGTGCCAGCAGTCCACGGACAGGGGGCTTATGGGATACGCAGTATTTT	CASSPRTGGLWDTQYF
TRBV5-1	TRBJ2-5	NA	TRBD2	17	TGCGCCAGCAGCTTGGCGGGACTAGCGGGAGCTCAAGAGACCCAGTACTTC	CASSLAGLAGAQETQYF
TRBV6-5	TRBJ2-5	NA	NA	14	TGTGCCAGCAGTTACTGGTCTAGCGTAGAGACCCAGTACTTC	CASSYWSSVETQYF
TRBV5-1	TRBJ1-4	NA	NA	13	TGCGCCAGCAGGTTAGATATAGGGGAAAAACTGTTTTTT	CASRLDIGEKLFF
TRBV6-1	TRBJ2-5	NA	TRBD2	16	TGTGCCAGCAGTGGAGTACTAGCGGGGTACCAAGAGACCCAGTACTTC	CASSGVLAGYQETQYF
TRBV28	TRBJ1-1	NA	NA	11	TGTGCCAGCGAACTGAACACTGAAGCTTTCTTT	CASELNTEAFF
TRBV5-4	TRBJ1-2	NA	TRBD1	14	TGTGCCAGCAGCCACGGACAGGGGACGGATGGCTACACCTTC	CASSHGQGTDGYTF
TRBV30	TRBJ1-1	NA	TRBD1	13	TGTGCCTGGGGGGTAACAGGGGAAACTGAAGCTTTCTTT	CAWGVTGETEAFF
TRBV6-1	TRBJ1-1	NA	NA	14	TGTGCCAGCACTAGGGCCACCCTGAACACTGAAGCTTTCTTT	CASTRATLNTEAFF
TRBV11-3	TRBJ2-3	NA	TRBD1	13	TGTGCCAGCTCCCGACAGGGGACAGATACGCAGTATTTT	CASSRQGTDTQYF
TRBV29-1	TRBJ2-3	NA	NA	12	TGCAGCGTTGAACCCAACACAGATACGCAGTATTTT	CSVEPNTDTQYF
TRBV7-2	TRBJ1-5	NA	NA	14	TGTGCCAGCAGCTTAGGGGCCAGTAATCAACCCCAGCATTTT	CASSLGASNQPQHF
TRBV7-9	TRBJ1-3	NA	TRBD1	18	TGTGCCAGCAGCTCCAGTTCCGGTGACAGGGAATCTGGAAACACCATATATTTT	CASSSSSGDRESGNTIYF
TRBV2	TRBJ2-3	NA	TRBD2	15	TGTGCCAGCAGCTCCAGCGGGAATGGGGCAGATACGCAGTATTTT	CASSSSGNGADTQYF